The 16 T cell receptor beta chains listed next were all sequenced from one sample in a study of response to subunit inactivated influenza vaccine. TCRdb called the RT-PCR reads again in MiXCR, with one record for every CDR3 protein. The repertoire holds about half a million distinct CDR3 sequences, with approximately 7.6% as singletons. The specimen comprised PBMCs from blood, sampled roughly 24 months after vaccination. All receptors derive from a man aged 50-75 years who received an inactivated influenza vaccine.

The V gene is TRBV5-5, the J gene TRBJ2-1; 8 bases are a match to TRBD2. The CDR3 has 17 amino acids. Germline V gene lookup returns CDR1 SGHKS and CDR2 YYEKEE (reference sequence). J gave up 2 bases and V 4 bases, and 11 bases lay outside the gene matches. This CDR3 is CASSPMGTGGPYNEQFF. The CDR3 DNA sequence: TGTGCCAGCAGCCCGATGGGTACGGGGGGGCCCTACAATGAGCAGTTCTTC. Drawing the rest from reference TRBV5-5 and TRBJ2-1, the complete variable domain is DAGVTQSPTHLIKTRGQQVTLRCSPISGHKSVSWYQQVLGQGPQFIFQYYEKEERGRGNFPDRFSARQFPNYSSELNVNALLLGDSALYLCASSPMGTGGPYNEQFFGPGTRLTVL.

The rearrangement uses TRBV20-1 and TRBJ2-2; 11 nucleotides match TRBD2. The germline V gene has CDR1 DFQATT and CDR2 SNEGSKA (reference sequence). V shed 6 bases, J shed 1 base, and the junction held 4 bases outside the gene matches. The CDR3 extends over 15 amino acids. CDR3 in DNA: TGCAGTGCAGATCTAGCGGGGGGGAACACCGGGGAGCTGTTTTTT. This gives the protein CSADLAGGNTGELFF.

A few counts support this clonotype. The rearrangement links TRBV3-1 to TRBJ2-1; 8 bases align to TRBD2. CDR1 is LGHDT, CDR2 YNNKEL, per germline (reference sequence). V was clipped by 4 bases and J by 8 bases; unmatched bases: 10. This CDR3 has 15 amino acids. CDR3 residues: CASSPTAGVQYEQFF. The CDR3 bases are TGTGCCAGCAGCCCCACAGCGGGAGTTCAATATGAGCAGTTCTTC.

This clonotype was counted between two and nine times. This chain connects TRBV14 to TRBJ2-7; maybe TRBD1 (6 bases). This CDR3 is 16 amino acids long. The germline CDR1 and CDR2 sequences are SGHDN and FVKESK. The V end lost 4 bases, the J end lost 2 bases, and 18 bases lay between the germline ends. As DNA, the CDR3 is TGTGCCAGCAGCCTGCGACATACAGGGAGCCCCTACGAGCAGTACTTC. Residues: CASSLRHTGSPYEQYF.

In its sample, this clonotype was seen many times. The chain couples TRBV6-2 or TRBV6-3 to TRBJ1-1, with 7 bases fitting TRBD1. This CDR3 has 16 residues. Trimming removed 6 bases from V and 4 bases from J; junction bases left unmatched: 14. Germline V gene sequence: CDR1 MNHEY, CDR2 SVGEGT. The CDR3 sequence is CASSHRNTGALTEAFF. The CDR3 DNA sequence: TGTGCCAGCAGCCACCGCAACACAGGGGCCCTCACTGAAGCTTTCTTT.

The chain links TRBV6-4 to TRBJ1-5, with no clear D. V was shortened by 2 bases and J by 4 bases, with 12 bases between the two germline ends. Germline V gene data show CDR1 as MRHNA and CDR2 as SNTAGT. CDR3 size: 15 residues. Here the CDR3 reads CASSDRWQKNQPQHF. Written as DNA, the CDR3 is TGTGCCAGCAGTGACCGATGGCAGAAAAATCAGCCCCAGCATTTT.

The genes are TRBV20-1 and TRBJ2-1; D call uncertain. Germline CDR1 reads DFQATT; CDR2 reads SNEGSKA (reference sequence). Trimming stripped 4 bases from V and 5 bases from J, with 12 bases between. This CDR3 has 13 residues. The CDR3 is CSATPTRHNEQFF. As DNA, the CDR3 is TGCAGTGCTACCCCCACACGCCACAATGAGCAGTTCTTC.

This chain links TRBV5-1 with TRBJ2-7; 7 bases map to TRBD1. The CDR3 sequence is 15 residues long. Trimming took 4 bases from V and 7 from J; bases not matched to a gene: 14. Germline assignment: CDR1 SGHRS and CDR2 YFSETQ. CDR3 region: CASSARQGVMKEQYF. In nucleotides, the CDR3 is TGCGCCAGCAGCGCGCGACAGGGAGTAATGAAAGAGCAGTACTTC.

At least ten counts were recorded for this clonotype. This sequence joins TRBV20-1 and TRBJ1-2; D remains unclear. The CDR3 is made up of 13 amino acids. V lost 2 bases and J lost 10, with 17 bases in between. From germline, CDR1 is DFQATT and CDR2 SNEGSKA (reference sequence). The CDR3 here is CSARNRITLDYTF. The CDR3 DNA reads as TGCAGTGCTAGAAACAGAATAACTCTGGACTACACCTTC.

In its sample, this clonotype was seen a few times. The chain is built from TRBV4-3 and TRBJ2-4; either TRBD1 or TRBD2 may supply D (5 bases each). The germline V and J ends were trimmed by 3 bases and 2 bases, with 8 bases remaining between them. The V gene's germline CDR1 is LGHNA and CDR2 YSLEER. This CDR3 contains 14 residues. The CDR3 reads CASSHPGPKNIQYF. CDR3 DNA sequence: TGCGCCAGCAGCCACCCGGGACCCAAAAACATTCAGTACTTC.

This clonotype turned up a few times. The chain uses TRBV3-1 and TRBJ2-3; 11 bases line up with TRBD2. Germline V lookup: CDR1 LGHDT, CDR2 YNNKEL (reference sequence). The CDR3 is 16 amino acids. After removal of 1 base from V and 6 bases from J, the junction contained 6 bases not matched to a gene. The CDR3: CASSQVAGGPLDTQYF. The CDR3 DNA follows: TGTGCCAGCAGCCAAGTAGCGGGAGGGCCACTTGATACGCAGTATTTT.

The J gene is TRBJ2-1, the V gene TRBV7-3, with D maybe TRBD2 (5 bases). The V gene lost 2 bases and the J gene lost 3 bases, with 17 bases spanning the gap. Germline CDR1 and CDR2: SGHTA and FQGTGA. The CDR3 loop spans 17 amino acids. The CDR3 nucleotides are TGTGCCAGCAGCTTAGAGGTGTCTGGGAGCCTCTACAATGAGCAGTTCTTC. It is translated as CASSLEVSGSLYNEQFF.

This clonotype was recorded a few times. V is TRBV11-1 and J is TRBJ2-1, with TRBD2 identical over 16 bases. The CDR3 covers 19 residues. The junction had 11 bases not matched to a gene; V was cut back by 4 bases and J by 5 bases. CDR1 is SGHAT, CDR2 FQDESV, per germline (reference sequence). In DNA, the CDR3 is TGTGCCAGCAGCTCATTCCGCGGGACTAGCGGGAGGGCCGACAATGAGCAGTTCTTC. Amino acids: CASSSFRGTSGRADNEQFF.

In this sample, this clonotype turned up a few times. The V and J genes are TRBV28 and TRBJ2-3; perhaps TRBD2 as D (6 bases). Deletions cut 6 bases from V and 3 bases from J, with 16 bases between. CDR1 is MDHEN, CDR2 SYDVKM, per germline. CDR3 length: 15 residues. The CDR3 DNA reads TGTGCCAGCAGGACGGGGGAGAGAGAAACAGATACGCAGTATTTT. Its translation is CASRTGERETDTQYF.

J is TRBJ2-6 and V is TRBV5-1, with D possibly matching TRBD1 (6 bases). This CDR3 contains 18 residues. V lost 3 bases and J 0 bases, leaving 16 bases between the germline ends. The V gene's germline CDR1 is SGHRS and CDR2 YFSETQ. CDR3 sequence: CASSSDREEGSGANVLTF. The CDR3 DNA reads TGCGCCAGCAGCTCGGACAGAGAAGAGGGCTCTGGGGCCAACGTCCTGACTTTC.

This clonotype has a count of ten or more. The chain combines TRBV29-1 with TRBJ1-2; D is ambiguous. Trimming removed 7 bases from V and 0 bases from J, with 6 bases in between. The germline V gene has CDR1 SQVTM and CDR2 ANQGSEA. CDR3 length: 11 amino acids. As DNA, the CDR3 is TGCAGCGCCAACTCTAACTATGGCTACACCTTC. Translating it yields CSANSNYGYTF. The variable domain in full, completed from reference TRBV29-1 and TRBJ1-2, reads SAVISQKPSRDICQRGTSLTIQCQVDSQVTMMFWYRQQPGQSLTLIATANQGSEATYESGFVIDKFPISRPNLTFSTLTVSNMSPEDSSIYLCSANSNYGYTFGSGTRLTVV.